Listed here are 29 T cell receptor beta chains from one sample, sequenced in a study of T cells in Graves' hyperthyroidism and ophthalmopathy. RNA transcripts provided the source from which TCR beta CDR3 regions were amplified. With the HTBI primer set, the TCR CDR3 went through a first round of RT-PCR. Using its own MiXCR run on the multiplex PCR reads, TCRdb lists one record per CDR3 protein. The repertoire holds roughly 200,000 distinct CDR3 sequences, about 18% seen once, with approximately 40% in the top ten. Sequencing was performed on blood. The receptor source for this set is a man aged 35 to 55 with Graves' hyperthyroidism.

This clonotype was recorded a few times. The chain uses TRBV6-5 and TRBJ2-5; D perhaps matches TRBD1 (5 bases). This CDR3 has 12 residues. Looked up from germline, CDR1 is MNHEY and CDR2 is SVGAGI. The V and J ends lost 0 bases and 8 bases respectively, with 7 bases between them. The CDR3 loop reads CASSYSRGTQYF. CDR3 nucleotides: TGTGCCAGCAGTTACTCAAGGGGAACCCAGTACTTC.

In its sample, this clonotype was seen many times. The chain employs TRBV11-1 and TRBJ2-1; maybe TRBD1 (5 bases). CDR1 and CDR2 (germline): SGHAT, FQDESV (reference sequence). This CDR3 comprises 14 residues. Trimming left V 7 bases short and J 1 base short, with 11 bases between. The CDR3 spells CASKTDSSYNEQFF. The DNA for the CDR3 is TGTGCCAGCAAAACCGACAGTTCCTACAATGAGCAGTTCTTC. The full variable domain, with the rest looked up from reference TRBV11-1 and TRBJ2-1, is EAEVAQSPRYKITEKSQAVAFWCDPISGHATLYWYRQILGQGPELLVQFQDESVVDDSQLPKDRFSAERLKGVDSTLKIQPAELGDSAMYLCASKTDSSYNEQFFGPGTRLTVL.

This clonotype has at least ten counts. DNA for the CDR3: TGCAGCGTTGAAGATCGAAGGCAGGGGGCCAATGAGCAGTTCTTC. The encoded protein is CSVEDRRQGANEQFF. The J gene is TRBJ2-1, the V gene TRBV29-1; TRBD1 matches at 8 bases. The V segment lost 0 bases and the J segment 6 bases; nucleotides outside the gene matches: 7. CDR1 and CDR2 (germline): SQVTM, ANQGSEA. The CDR3 runs to 15 residues.

This clonotype has ten or more counts. V and J are TRBV18 and TRBJ2-7; the D is unclear. Looked up from germline, CDR1 is KGHSH and CDR2 is LQKENI. This CDR3 has 13 residues. V gave up 3 bases and J gave up 1 base, with 7 bases separating them. The CDR3 loop is CASSPRISYEQYF. CDR3 nucleotide sequence: TGTGCCAGCTCACCCAGGATATCCTACGAGCAGTACTTC.

This clonotype was observed many times. This sequence joins TRBV7-9 and TRBJ2-5, with 7 positions matching TRBD1. The CDR3 has 15 amino acids. J was trimmed by 5 bases and V by 5 bases; bases with no gene match: 11. Looked up from germline, CDR1 is SEHNR and CDR2 is FQNEAQ (reference sequence). The CDR3 bases are TGTGCCAGCAGCCCAGAGGGACAGTCCGGGGAGACCCAGTACTTC. This encodes CASSPEGQSGETQYF.

Here the CDR3 DNA reads TGTGCCATCAGTGATCCGGGACAGGGGTACAATGAGCAGTTCTTC. It yields the protein CAISDPGQGYNEQFF. The chain joins TRBV10-3 to TRBJ2-1; 10 bases line up with TRBD1. The germline V gene has CDR1 ENHRY and CDR2 SYGVKD. The CDR3 loop spans 15 amino acids. The V gene end was trimmed by 3 bases and the J gene end by 4 bases; junction bases not matched to a gene: 3.

The rearrangement links TRBV5-1 to TRBJ2-5; D unclear. The V gene's germline CDR1 is SGHRS and CDR2 YFSETQ. Trimming took 0 bases from V and 5 from J, leaving 8 bases between them. This CDR3 has 13 residues. The CDR3 is CASSLDGMETQYF. CDR3 in DNA: TGCGCCAGCAGCTTGGATGGCATGGAGACCCAGTACTTC.

This clonotype occurred many times. The chain combines TRBV7-3 with TRBJ2-5, with D possibly matching TRBD1 (6 bases). Trimming removed 5 bases at V and 0 bases at J, with 10 bases between. Germline V gene sequence: CDR1 SGHTA, CDR2 FQGTGA. This CDR3 region has 14 residues. The CDR3, as DNA: TGTGCCAGCAGCCCGGGACATTACCAAGAGACCCAGTACTTC. Amino acids: CASSPGHYQETQYF. Filled out from reference TRBV7-3 and TRBJ2-5, the complete variable domain reads GAGVSQTPSNKVTEKGKYVELRCDPISGHTALYWYRQSLGQGPEFLIYFQGTGAADDSGLPNDRFFAVRPEGSVSTLKIQRTERGDSAVYLCASSPGHYQETQYFGPGTRLLVL.

In this sample, this clonotype turned up many times. The genes are TRBV11-2 and TRBJ2-7; TRBD2 matches 8 bases. Germline V gene lookup returns CDR1 SGHAT and CDR2 FQNNGV. Trimming removed 0 bases from V and 3 bases from J; junction bases left unmatched: 13. The CDR3 covers 18 residues. CDR3 DNA: TGTGCCAGCAGCTTAGAGGTCGGGATAGCGGGGCCACTCTACGAGCAGTACTTC. Its translation is CASSLEVGIAGPLYEQYF.

This clonotype has a count of ten or more. The chain carries TRBV3-1 and TRBJ1-3, with D unclear. Germline CDR1 is LGHDT and CDR2 is YNNKEL (reference sequence). V lost 1 base to trimming and J lost 0 bases, with 7 bases between them. The CDR3 length is 15 residues. The DNA of the CDR3 is TGTGCCAGCAGCCAAGCACCGCACTCTGGAAACACCATATATTTT. Protein sequence: CASSQAPHSGNTIYF.

This clonotype was counted ten times or more. The V call is TRBV6-1, the J call TRBJ2-7; 7 nucleotides line up with TRBD1. The ends lost 6 bases at V and 5 bases at J; junction bases unmatched: 7. Germline CDR1 MNHNS, CDR2 SASEGT. The CDR3 totals 13 residues. The DNA of the CDR3 is TGTGCCAGCAGCCGCGGACAGGTGGACGAGCAGTACTTC. Its protein is CASSRGQVDEQYF.

V and J are TRBV12-3 or TRBV12-4 and TRBJ2-7; D perhaps matches TRBD1 (6 bases). This CDR3 has 13 residues. Trimming pared 5 bases from V and 2 bases from J, leaving 10 bases between. For the CDR3, the DNA is TGTGCCAGCAGTCACAGGGCACCCTACGAGCAGTACTTC. Translated, it gives CASSHRAPYEQYF.

In this sample, this clonotype turned up many times. This sequence joins TRBV27 and TRBJ2-1; a weak D match, TRBD2 (5 bases). The CDR3 runs 16 residues. Deletions cut 7 bases from V and 0 bases from J, with 16 bases between. Per the germline V gene, CDR1 is MNHEY and CDR2 is SMNVEV (reference sequence). Here the CDR3 DNA reads TGTGCCAGCAACGACAATCTAGCAAACTCCTACAATGAGCAGTTCTTC. This sequence encodes CASNDNLANSYNEQFF.

This clonotype was observed many times. The CDR3 spells CASSLQGTGYTF. The CDR3 DNA follows: TGTGCCAGCAGTTTACAGGGTACTGGCTACACCTTC. The rearrangement links TRBV28 to TRBJ1-2, with D possibly being TRBD1 (5 bases). The CDR3 is 12 amino acids. Trimming removed 2 bases from V and 7 bases from J, with 8 bases in between. The germline V gene has CDR1 MDHEN and CDR2 SYDVKM.

The chain joins TRBV4-1 to TRBJ1-2; D not resolved. CDR3 length equals 15 residues. Trimming cost V 0 bases and J 0 bases, with 8 bases left between them. Germline V gene lookup returns CDR1 MGHRA and CDR2 YSYEKL. CDR3 nucleotides: TGCGCCAGCAGCCAAGATAGAAACTCTAACTATGGCTACACCTTC. It yields the protein CASSQDRNSNYGYTF.

CDR3 sequence: CASWPGTAEYF. The CDR3 nucleotides read TGTGCCAGCTGGCCAGGGACTGCAGAGTACTTC. This chain connects TRBV18 to TRBJ2-5; weak D call: TRBD2 (6 bases). V gave up 7 bases and J gave up 12 bases, with 15 bases separating them. Germline assignment: CDR1 KGHSH and CDR2 LQKENI. The CDR3 is made up of 11 amino acids.

This clonotype showed up just once. The rearrangement joins TRBV11-1 to TRBJ2-1, with TRBD1 matching 7 bases. The CDR3 totals 14 residues. V lost 5 bases to trimming and J lost 9 bases; unmatched junction nucleotides: 10. The germline CDR1 and CDR2 sequences are SGHAT and FQDESV (reference sequence). The CDR3 DNA sequence: TGTGCCAGCAGCACGCGACAGGGTACCAGTGAGCAGTTCTTC. Its translation is CASSTRQGTSEQFF.

This clonotype has more than one count but fewer than ten. The chain carries TRBV18 and TRBJ1-1; D unclear. Germline V gene data show CDR1 as KGHSH and CDR2 as LQKENI. Trimming removed 3 bases at V and 1 base at J, with 12 bases between. The CDR3 runs to 15 residues. CDR3 DNA sequence: TGTGCCAGCTCACCTTCGGTCGGTTCGAACACTGAAGCTTTCTTT. Translation: CASSPSVGSNTEAFF.

This chain uses TRBV28 with TRBJ2-5; D is ambiguous. Trimming removed 1 base at V and 4 bases at J, with 4 bases between. The V gene's germline CDR1 is MDHEN and CDR2 SYDVKM. The CDR3 is 12 amino acids. The CDR3 sequence is CASSLLRETQYF. In nucleotides, the CDR3 is TGTGCCAGCAGTTTATTACGAGAGACCCAGTACTTC.

This clonotype occurred many times. V usage is TRBV28 and J usage is TRBJ2-7; 7 nucleotides agree with TRBD1. Germline V CDR1 and CDR2: MDHEN, SYDVKM. V gave up 2 bases and J gave up 3 bases; unmatched junction bases: 1. The CDR3 spans 13 residues. CDR3 coding DNA: TGTGCCAGCAGTTTAGGGACAGACTACGAGCAGTACTTC. Its protein is CASSLGTDYEQYF.

This clonotype was seen many times. The V call is TRBV19, the J call TRBJ2-1; 13 bases fit TRBD2. V was clipped by 9 bases and J by 2 bases; unmatched bases: 1. Germline CDR1 LNHDA, CDR2 SQIVND (reference sequence). The CDR3 sequence is 14 residues long. In DNA form, the CDR3 reads TGTGCCAGCGGGACTAGCGGGACCTACAATGAGCAGTTCTTC. It translates to CASGTSGTYNEQFF.

The chain is built from TRBV4-3 and TRBJ2-5; D uncertain. Trimming pared 0 bases from V and 4 bases from J, leaving 9 bases between. CDR1 LGHNA and CDR2 YSLEER come from the germline V gene. CDR3 length equals 14 residues. The CDR3 sequence is CASSQDLSRETQYF. CDR3 nucleotides: TGCGCCAGCAGCCAAGATCTCAGCCGAGAGACCCAGTACTTC.

This clonotype appeared many times. The V gene is TRBV7-8, the J gene TRBJ2-7; 12 bases align to TRBD2. This CDR3 spans 14 amino acids. V was pared by 5 bases and J by 4 bases, with 3 bases of the junction left unmatched. Per the germline V gene, CDR1 is SGHVS and CDR2 is FQNEAQ. CDR3 sequence reads: CASSPLAGGYEQYF. The CDR3 DNA reads as TGTGCCAGCAGCCCTCTAGCGGGGGGGTACGAGCAGTACTTC.

Many counts were recorded for this clonotype. The chain joins TRBV20-1 to TRBJ2-5, with D tentatively TRBD1 or TRBD2 (5 bases each). The V and J ends lost 0 bases and 0 bases respectively, with 11 bases between them. Germline assignment: CDR1 DFQATT and CDR2 SNEGSKA (reference sequence). The CDR3 spans 15 residues. Written as DNA, the CDR3 is TGCAGTGCTAGAGATGGGGCGAGGGACCAAGAGACCCAGTACTTC. Translating it yields CSARDGARDQETQYF.

In its sample, this clonotype was seen many times. This chain uses TRBV27 with TRBJ1-1; D may be TRBD1 (5 bases). Germline V gene lookup returns CDR1 MNHEY and CDR2 SMNVEV (reference sequence). The CDR3 spans 14 residues. V lost 1 base and J lost 5, with 11 bases in between. The CDR3 sequence is CASSLYRRETEAFF. DNA of the CDR3: TGTGCCAGCAGTTTATACAGGCGTGAAACTGAAGCTTTCTTT.

This clonotype was seen repeatedly, ten times or more. The chain has TRBV12-3 or TRBV12-4 and TRBJ1-1; 9 bases are a match to TRBD1. Germline trimming cut 1 base from V and 4 bases from J; bases unmatched to any gene: 4. This CDR3 spans 15 amino acids. CDR3 loop: CASSLGDRAITEAFF. In DNA, the CDR3 is TGTGCCAGCAGTTTAGGGGACAGGGCAATCACTGAAGCTTTCTTT.

The J gene is TRBJ1-5, the V gene TRBV7-2; TRBD1 agrees at 7 bases. The ends lost 3 bases at V and 6 bases at J; junction bases unmatched: 8. From germline, CDR1 is SGHTA and CDR2 FQGNSA. This CDR3 has 15 residues. The CDR3 spells CASSLQGGLGQPQHF. The CDR3 DNA sequence: TGTGCCAGCAGCTTGCAGGGGGGGCTGGGTCAGCCCCAGCATTTT.

This clonotype was observed at least ten times. This chain connects TRBV15 to TRBJ2-5; 9 bases are a match to TRBD2. Losses at the gene ends were 1 base for V and 5 bases for J; bases not matched to a gene: 5. The CDR3 is made up of 15 amino acids. The germline gives CDR1 LNHNV, CDR2 YYDKDF (reference sequence). CDR3 DNA: TGTGCCACCAGCAGAGCACTAGCGGGTACGGAGACCCAGTACTTC. It yields the protein CATSRALAGTETQYF.

The rearrangement links TRBV10-3 to TRBJ1-1; D is ambiguous. V was cut by 7 bases and J by 1 base, with 10 bases left in between. Looked up from germline, CDR1 is ENHRY and CDR2 is SYGVKD. This CDR3 region has 13 residues. CDR3 region: CAITGNRNTEAFF. In DNA form, the CDR3 reads TGTGCCATCACGGGAAACCGGAACACTGAAGCTTTCTTT.